One sample yielded the 13 T cell receptor beta chains listed below, sequenced in a study of T cells after yellow fever vaccination. TCRdb called the 5' RACE reads again in MiXCR, with one record for every CDR3 protein. The data show 300,000 to 400,000 distinct CDR3 sequences, with around an eighth seen just once and about 3% held by the top ten. The sample here was CD4+ T cells sorted from PBMCs, taken 15 days after the yellow fever booster vaccination. The receptors were gathered from a man aged 18 to 30 who received the YFV17D yellow fever vaccine.

The table lists this clonotype with a few counts. This chain joins TRBV6-5 and TRBJ1-1, with no clear D. V was pared by 2 bases and J by 5 bases, with 12 bases between. This CDR3 spans 14 amino acids. The germline CDR1 and CDR2 sequences are MNHEY and SVGAGI. The CDR3, as DNA: TGTGCCAGCAGTTACGGTACCCGTGGGACTGAAGCTTTCTTT. Its translation: CASSYGTRGTEAFF.

The J gene is TRBJ2-4, the V gene TRBV7-9; D possibly corresponds to TRBD1 (6 bases). The CDR3 loop spans 19 amino acids. V dropped 5 bases and J dropped 0 bases, with 23 bases sitting between them. Germline CDR1 SEHNR, CDR2 FQNEAQ (reference sequence). CDR3 protein: CASSPHPGVNSIAKNIQYF. DNA of the CDR3: TGTGCCAGCAGCCCGCACCCAGGGGTCAATTCAATAGCCAAAAACATTCAGTACTTC.

This clonotype has ten or more counts. This chain uses TRBV18 with TRBJ2-5; D is perhaps TRBD1 (5 bases). In germline, CDR1 is KGHSH, CDR2 LQKENI. V lost 3 bases, J lost 2 bases, and 7 bases lay in between. The CDR3 has 13 amino acids. CDR3: CASSPDSQETQYF. DNA of the CDR3: TGTGCCAGCTCACCCGACAGTCAAGAGACCCAGTACTTC.

In this sample, this clonotype turned up a few times. The chain recombines TRBV7-2 with TRBJ2-7; the match to TRBD1 covers 10 bases. The CDR3 length is 15 residues. Germline CDR1 SGHTA, CDR2 FQGNSA. The V segment lost 5 bases and the J segment 2 bases; nucleotides outside the gene matches: 6. The CDR3 reads CASSPWTGGTYEQYF. Written as DNA, the CDR3 is TGTGCCAGCAGCCCTTGGACAGGGGGGACCTACGAGCAGTACTTC.

The chain links TRBV5-1 to TRBJ2-3; D perhaps matches TRBD2 (5 bases). In germline, CDR1 is SGHRS, CDR2 YFSETQ. The length of the CDR3 is 13 residues. Trimming left V 3 bases short and J 7 bases short, with 12 bases between. The CDR3 here is CASSSIAPNTQYF. CDR3 coding DNA: TGCGCCAGCAGCTCAATAGCGCCGAATACGCAGTATTTT.

The genes are TRBV20-1 and TRBJ1-2; 8 positions match TRBD1. The CDR3 contains 13 residues. With 8 bases clipped from V and 6 bases from J, the junction kept 11 bases outside the gene matches. Germline V gene lookup returns CDR1 DFQATT and CDR2 SNEGSKA (reference sequence). The CDR3 DNA reads TGCAGTTCATTCGTCCAGGGGGCTGATGGCTACACCTTC. The encoded protein is CSSFVQGADGYTF.

On this clonotype itself: The junction departs from the called germline gene at one end, perhaps through a read error. The genes are TRBV12-3 or TRBV12-4 and TRBJ2-2, with 8 bases that match TRBD1. This CDR3 is built from 15 residues. This CDR3 reads CASSTRTGSTRELFF. In nucleotides, the CDR3 is TGTGCCAGCAGTACAAGGACAGGGTCCACCCGGGAGCTGTTTTTT.

This chain uses TRBV5-6 with TRBJ1-1; 10 positions match TRBD1. The CDR3 has 16 amino acids. The V and J ends lost 2 bases and 1 base, in that order; junction bases with no gene match: 5. Per the germline V gene, CDR1 is SGHDT and CDR2 is YYEEEE. For the CDR3, the DNA is TGTGCCAGCAGCTTTCCGACAGGGGGCTCGAACACTGAAGCTTTCTTT. Translating it yields CASSFPTGGSNTEAFF.

This sequence joins TRBV7-9 and TRBJ2-7; D may correspond to TRBD1 or TRBD2 (5 bases each). The CDR3 contains 14 residues. Looked up from germline, CDR1 is SEHNR and CDR2 is FQNEAQ (reference sequence). The V end was cut by 1 base, the J end by 3 bases, with 10 bases between. The DNA of the CDR3 is TGTGCCAGCAGCTTAGAGGGACCGTACTACGAGCAGTACTTC. Translation gives CASSLEGPYYEQYF.

This clonotype has only a few counts. This chain links TRBV7-2 with TRBJ1-3; no clear D gene. Trimming cost V 4 bases and J 3 bases, with 4 bases left between them. Germline V gene sequence: CDR1 SGHTA, CDR2 FQGNSA. The CDR3 consists of 12 residues. CDR3 loop: CASSSYGNTIYF. In DNA, the CDR3 is TGTGCCAGCAGCTCGTATGGAAACACCATATATTTT.

This clonotype showed up just a few times. V is TRBV20-1 and J is TRBJ2-7, with D maybe TRBD2 (7 bases). Germline CDR1 is DFQATT and CDR2 is SNEGSKA (reference sequence). V lost 3 bases and J lost 0, with 15 bases in between. CDR3 size: 15 residues. For the CDR3, the DNA is TGCAGTGCTAGGAAGGGAGGGGGGAGCTCCTACGAGCAGTACGTC. Protein product: CSARKGGGSSYEQYV.

The chain combines TRBV7-6 with TRBJ2-1; 9 nucleotides match TRBD2. With 3 bases clipped from V and 6 bases from J, the junction kept 12 bases outside the gene matches. CDR3 length equals 17 residues. Germline V lookup: CDR1 SGHVS, CDR2 FNYEAQ. CDR3 coding DNA: TGTGCCAGCAGCTTGGGCGGGGGGGCGAGGTTGAGCAATGAGCAGTTCTTC. It codes for CASSLGGGARLSNEQFF.

The chain is built from TRBV28 and TRBJ2-4; D not certain. V was clipped by 4 bases and J by 1 base, with 14 bases between them. Germline V gene data show CDR1 as MDHEN and CDR2 as SYDVKM. There are 16 residues in the CDR3. This chain's CDR3 is CASSSHPNLAKNIQYF. The CDR3 DNA reads TGTGCCAGCAGTTCACACCCGAATCTTGCCAAAAACATTCAGTACTTC.